This TCR beta chain was captured in a study of CD8+ T cells in alopecia areata. Study-wide results and limits: In scalp and blood during tofacitinib, many expanded lesional clones persisted.

The CDR3 is 16 residues long. V shed 3 bases and J 0 bases; nucleotides not matched to a gene: 2. CDR1 SGHRS and CDR2 YFSETQ come from the germline V gene. Sample treatment: oral pan-JAK inhibitor, 5-10 mg twice daily. This clone has a handful of counts. Its target is unknown. It was cDNA, reverse transcribed from extracted RNA, that served as the sequencing template. Profiling relied on immunoSEQ multiplex PCR, and the TCRdb table lists in-frame clones only, not all of them. The sample has over 200,000 clones; about 64% are singletons. The source is a human donor with alopecia areata. Sequencing was performed on CD4+ T cells sorted from blood, taken at week 4, from a patient treated with tofacitinib. The rearrangement uses TRBV5-1 and TRBJ2-3; 12 bases align to TRBD2. The CDR3 protein is CASSWTSGASTDTQYF. CDR3 DNA: TGCGCCAGCAGCTGGACTAGCGGGGCTAGCACAGATACGCAGTATTTT.